Listed below are T cell receptor beta chains from one sample, sequenced in a study of beta chain features in type 1 diabetes. Sequenced by immunoSEQ multiplex PCR; TCRdb stores in-frame clones only, minus some. The table includes more than 300,000 clones, over 9.5% detected once. Input material: naive CD4+ T cells from blood. These receptors were collected from a woman between 18 and 29 years old with type 1 diabetes. CDR3s include the opening cysteine and the closing phenylalanine or tryptophan. The D gene is left open where the match is weak. The size field is filled for only some rows; it gives once, few, many or a size class.

J gene,clone size,V gene,D gene,CDR3 DNA,CDR3 protein
TRBJ1-2,.,TRBV27,.,TGTGCCAGCATCATCAGGCCCTACTATGGCTACACCTTC,CASIIRPYYGYTF
TRBJ1-5,.,TRBV6-6,TRBD1,TGTGCCAGCAGTTACGAGGGACAGGGGAGTCAGCCCCAGCATTTT,CASSYEGQGSQPQHF
TRBJ2-7,.,TRBV13,.,TGTGCCAGCAGCTTTCAACAGTTCTCCTACGAGCAGTACTTC,CASSFQQFSYEQYF
TRBJ1-5,.,TRBV6-1,.,TGTGCCAGCAGTGCTGGGCTGGATCAGCCCCAGCATTTT,CASSAGLDQPQHF
TRBJ1-6,few,TRBV5-1,TRBD1,TGCGCCAGCAGCCCCCAGACAGGGTTACCATCACCCCTCCACTTT,CASSPQTGLPSPLHF
TRBJ2-5,.,TRBV7-2,TRBD1,TGTGCCAGCAGCCCTCCGACAGGGTATACTTCGGAGACCCAGTACTTC,CASSPPTGYTSETQYF
TRBJ2-7,once,TRBV6-6,.,TGTGCCAGCAGCGCGGGACTTCTGCAGTACTTC,CASSAGLLQYF
TRBJ2-5,.,TRBV19,.,TGTGCCAGTAGGCGGACAGACCAAGAGACCCAGTACTTC,CASRRTDQETQYF
TRBJ2-2,few,TRBV4-1,.,TGCGCCAGCGGACGCCATCAGGGGAACACCGGGGAGCTGTTTTTT,CASGRHQGNTGELFF
TRBJ1-1,.,TRBV5-1,.,TGCGCCAGCAGCTTGGAACCGGGGGGGCTAGGAACTGAAGCTTTCTTT,CASSLEPGGLGTEAFF
TRBJ1-3,few,TRBV18,TRBD1,TGTGCCAGCTCACCGAGGACAGGGGGGATCTCTGGAAACACCATATATTTT,CASSPRTGGISGNTIYF
TRBJ2-1,.,TRBV4-1,TRBD2,TGCGCCAGCAGCACCCCGGGACTAAACTACAATGAGCAGTTCTTC,CASSTPGLNYNEQFF
TRBJ2-4,.,TRBV30,TRBD1,TGTGCCTGGAGTTCCGCCGGGACAGGGGGGGCCAAAAACATTCAGTACTTC,CAWSSAGTGGAKNIQYF
TRBJ1-5,few,TRBV23-1,TRBD1,TGCGCCAGCAGTCGCCGGGACAGCGGCCCCAATCAGCCCCAGCATTTT,CASSRRDSGPNQPQHF
TRBJ2-1,.,TRBV28,TRBD2,TGTGCCAGCAGTTTGGGCCTAGCGGGAGCCCAGAATGAGCAGTTCTTC,CASSLGLAGAQNEQFF
TRBJ1-5,.,TRBV10-3,.,TGTGCCATCAGGGACAGCTTCAATCAGCCCCAGCATTTT,CAIRDSFNQPQHF
TRBJ2-3,.,TRBV27,.,TGTGCCAGCAGCCTCAGGCGGGCCGATACGCAGTATTTT,CASSLRRADTQYF
TRBJ2-7,few,TRBV5-1,.,TGCGCCAGCAGCTACGGGAGCACGGGGTCAACCTACGAGCAGTACTTC,CASSYGSTGSTYEQYF
TRBJ2-5,few,TRBV7-2,TRBD2,TGTGCCAGCAGCTTAGTCGTCCTAGCGGGAGCCGGGACCCAGTACTTC,CASSLVVLAGAGTQYF
TRBJ1-1,.,TRBV18,.,TGTGCCAGCTCGCAGACAGCGAACACTGAAGCTTTCTTT,CASSQTANTEAFF
TRBJ2-7,few,TRBV28,.,TGTGCCAGCAGTTCTTCTCCCTACGAGCAGTACTTC,CASSSSPYEQYF
TRBJ2-7,few,TRBV10-3,.,TGTGCCATCAGGCGAGAGGGTTCCTACGAGCAGTACTTC,CAIRREGSYEQYF
TRBJ2-1,.,TRBV7-2,TRBD2,TGTGCCAGCAGCTCCGGGACTAGCGGGAGACGTGAGCAGTTCTTC,CASSSGTSGRREQFF
TRBJ2-3,.,TRBV9,.,TGTGCCAGCAGCGTAGGGGGAGCGGGAGATACGCAGTATTTT,CASSVGGAGDTQYF
TRBJ2-7,few,TRBV28,TRBD2,TGTGCCAGCAGGTTAGCGGGAGGGCCAACCTACGAGCAGTACTTC,CASRLAGGPTYEQYF
TRBJ2-7,few,TRBV4-1,TRBD2,TGCGCCAGCAGCCAACTGACTAGCGGGCTCTACGAGCAGTACTTC,CASSQLTSGLYEQYF
TRBJ1-1,few,TRBV25-1,.,TGTGCCAGCAGTTCGCTTCAGGGGAACACTGAAGCTTTCTTT,CASSSLQGNTEAFF
TRBJ2-7,.,TRBV7-9,TRBD2,TGTGCCAGCAGCTTTATGAGCGGGACCTACGAGCAGTACTTC,CASSFMSGTYEQYF
TRBJ2-6,few,TRBV18,.,TGTGCCAGCTCACTTACAGGAGACTCTGGGGCCAACGTCCTGACTTTC,CASSLTGDSGANVLTF
TRBJ2-1,few,TRBV2,.,TGTGCCAGCAGTGAACGCGTCCACAATGAGCAGTTCTTC,CASSERVHNEQFF
TRBJ2-3,few,TRBV5-8,TRBD2,TGTGCCAGCAGTAGAGGACTAGCGGGGACAGATACGCAGTATTTT,CASSRGLAGTDTQYF
TRBJ2-2,.,TRBV7-2,TRBD2,TGTGCCAGCGTACTAGCGGGAGGGTTCGGGGAGCTGTTTTTT,CASVLAGGFGELFF
TRBJ1-2,.,TRBV7-2,TRBD1,TGTGCCAGCAGCATATTCGGGACAGCCCTCTATGGCTACACCTTC,CASSIFGTALYGYTF
TRBJ2-2,once,TRBV27,TRBD1,TGTGCCAGCAGTTTACGAGGGGGCCCCCGAAGCACCGGGGAGCTGTTTTTT,CASSLRGGPRSTGELFF
TRBJ2-1,few,TRBV4-3,.,TGCGCCAGCAGCCCAGAAGTGGGAGTCAGTGAGCAGTTCTTC,CASSPEVGVSEQFF